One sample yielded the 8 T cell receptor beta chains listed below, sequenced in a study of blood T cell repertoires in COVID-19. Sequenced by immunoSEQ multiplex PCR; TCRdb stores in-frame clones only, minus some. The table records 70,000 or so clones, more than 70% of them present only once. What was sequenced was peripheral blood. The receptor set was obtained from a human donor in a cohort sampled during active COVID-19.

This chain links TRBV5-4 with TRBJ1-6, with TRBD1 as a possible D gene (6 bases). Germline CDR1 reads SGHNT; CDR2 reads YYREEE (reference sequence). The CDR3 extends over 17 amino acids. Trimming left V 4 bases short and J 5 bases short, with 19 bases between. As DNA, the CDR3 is TGTGCCAGCAGCCCAGAGGCCGGGACATATAATAATTCACCCCTCCACTTT. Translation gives CASSPEAGTYNNSPLHF.

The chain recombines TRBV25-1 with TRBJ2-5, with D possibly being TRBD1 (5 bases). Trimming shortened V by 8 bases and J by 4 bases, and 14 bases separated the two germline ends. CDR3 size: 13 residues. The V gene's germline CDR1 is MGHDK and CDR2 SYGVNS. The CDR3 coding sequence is TGTGCCAGCCAGTGGGCAGGGATAGAGACCCAGTACTTC. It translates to CASQWAGIETQYF.

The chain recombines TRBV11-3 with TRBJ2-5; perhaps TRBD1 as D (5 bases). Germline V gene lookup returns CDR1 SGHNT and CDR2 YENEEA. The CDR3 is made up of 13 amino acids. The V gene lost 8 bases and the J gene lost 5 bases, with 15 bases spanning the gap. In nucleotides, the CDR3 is TGTGCCAGCTCAGCAGGGTCGGTGGAGACCCAGTACTTC. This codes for CASSAGSVETQYF.

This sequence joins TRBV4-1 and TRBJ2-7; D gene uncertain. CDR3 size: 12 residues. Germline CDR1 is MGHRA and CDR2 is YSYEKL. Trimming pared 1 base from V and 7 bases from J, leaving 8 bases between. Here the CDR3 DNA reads TGCGCCAGCAGCCAAGCTCTAGGTGAGCAGTACTTC. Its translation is CASSQALGEQYF.

CDR3 sequence reads: CASSTLKGGRAASYEQYF. CDR3 DNA sequence: TGTGCCAGCAGCACACTGAAGGGGGGGCGGGCTGCATCCTACGAGCAGTACTTC. This chain connects TRBV21-1 to TRBJ2-7; the D call in the table, TRBD2, was not verified against the DNA. TRBV21-1 corresponds to a pseudogene. This CDR3 comprises 18 residues.

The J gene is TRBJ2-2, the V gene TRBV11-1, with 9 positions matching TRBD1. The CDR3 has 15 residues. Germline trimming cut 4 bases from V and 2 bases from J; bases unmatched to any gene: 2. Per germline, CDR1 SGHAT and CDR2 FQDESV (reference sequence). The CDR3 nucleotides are TGTGCCAGCAGCTGGGACAGGGAAAACACCGGGGAGCTGTTTTTT. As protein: CASSWDRENTGELFF.

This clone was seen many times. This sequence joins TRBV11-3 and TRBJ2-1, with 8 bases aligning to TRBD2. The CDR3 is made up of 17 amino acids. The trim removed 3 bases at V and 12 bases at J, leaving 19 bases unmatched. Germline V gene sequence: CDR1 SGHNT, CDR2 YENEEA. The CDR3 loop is CASSLAGTSIGHTWQFF. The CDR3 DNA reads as TGTGCCAGCAGCTTGGCCGGGACTAGTATTGGCCATACATGGCAGTTCTTC.

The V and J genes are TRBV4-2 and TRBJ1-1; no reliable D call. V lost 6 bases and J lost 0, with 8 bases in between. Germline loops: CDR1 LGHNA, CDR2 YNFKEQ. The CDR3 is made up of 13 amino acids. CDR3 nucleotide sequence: TGTGCCAGCAGTCGAAGCTTGAACACTGAAGCTTTCTTT. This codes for CASSRSLNTEAFF.